This passage covers 14 T cell receptor beta chains from one sample sequenced in a study of blood T cell repertoires in COVID-19. Profiled with immunoSEQ multiplex PCR; TCRdb holds only in-frame clones, not every one. This sample has approximately 240,000 clones, with around 82% found just once. The sample comprised peripheral blood. The receptor source for this set is a woman aged 80 or older with active or convalescent COVID-19.

This sequence joins TRBV27 and TRBJ1-6; 9 bases fit TRBD1. CDR1 and CDR2 (germline): MNHEY, SMNVEV (reference sequence). This CDR3 is 15 amino acids long. V dropped 5 bases and J dropped 12; count of bases not matched to a gene: 11. This CDR3 reads CASSQAGTGSIPLHF. The CDR3 DNA reads TGTGCCAGCAGTCAAGCCGGGACAGGGAGTATACCCCTCCACTTT.

The chain carries TRBV11-2 and TRBJ1-6; 12 positions agree with TRBD1. Germline V gene sequence: CDR1 SGHAT, CDR2 FQNNGV. The CDR3 is made up of 15 amino acids. Trimming took 5 bases from V and 8 from J; bases not matched to a gene: 4. CDR3 amino acids: CASSVGQGAYSPLHF. CDR3 DNA: TGTGCCAGCAGCGTGGGACAGGGGGCGTATTCACCCCTCCACTTT.

This sequence joins TRBV3-1 (or the pseudogene TRBV3-2) and TRBJ2-1; 8 bases map to TRBD2. The germline V gene has CDR1 LGHDT and CDR2 YNNKEL (reference sequence). This CDR3 contains 14 residues. The junction had 10 bases not matched to a gene; V was cut back by 6 bases and J by 9 bases. CDR3 protein: CASSPFAGGGEQFF. The CDR3 region has the DNA TGTGCCAGCAGTCCTTTTGCGGGAGGTGGTGAGCAGTTCTTC.

The chain carries TRBV7-9 and TRBJ2-3; 8 bases map to TRBD2. Germline V gene lookup returns CDR1 SEHNR and CDR2 FQNEAQ (reference sequence). This CDR3 has 14 amino acids. Trimming removed 1 base from V and 6 bases from J; junction bases left unmatched: 3. In DNA, the CDR3 is TGTGCCAGCAGCTTAGGAGCGGGAGTGGATACGCAGTATTTT. Translating it yields CASSLGAGVDTQYF.

Written as DNA, the CDR3 is TGCGCCAGCAGCTCCCGGGACATTGGGGAGCAGTACTTC. Protein: CASSSRDIGEQYF. This chain uses TRBV5-1 with TRBJ2-7, with a tentative D call TRBD1 (6 bases). V lost 3 bases to trimming and J lost 7 bases, with 14 bases between them. The germline CDR1 and CDR2 sequences are SGHRS and YFSETQ. The CDR3 spans 13 residues.

This clone came up a few times. The J gene is TRBJ2-2, the V gene TRBV29-1; D is unresolved. The V end was cut by 7 bases, the J end by 6 bases, with 9 bases between. The germline gives CDR1 SQVTM, CDR2 ANQGSEA. CDR3 size: 11 residues. The CDR3 sequence: CSAKDAGELFF. CDR3 coding DNA: TGCAGCGCTAAAGACGCCGGGGAGCTGTTTTTT.

This clone was detected a few times. This rearrangement joins TRBV28 to TRBJ1-6; TRBD1 might be the D (5 bases). This CDR3 is 14 amino acids long. Germline lookup yields CDR1 MDHEN and CDR2 SYDVKM. Trimming took off 8 bases at V and 7 bases at J, with 15 bases between the two ends. The CDR3 DNA reads as TGTGCCAGCCTGGGGGGATTGAGGAATTCACCCCTCCACTTT. Its protein is CASLGGLRNSPLHF.

This clone was counted between two and nine times. The chain uses TRBV12-3 or TRBV12-4 and TRBJ2-7, with 7 bases aligning to TRBD1. The V segment lost 2 bases and the J segment 12 bases; nucleotides outside the gene matches: 4. The CDR3 length is 11 residues. The CDR3: CASSLSGTAYF. As DNA, the CDR3 is TGTGCCAGCAGTTTAAGTGGGACAGCGTACTTC.

The sample holds a few counts of this clone. The chain carries TRBV7-2 and TRBJ2-7; TRBD1 matches 10 bases. The CDR3 is made up of 15 amino acids. V was pared by 6 bases and J by 1 base, with 6 bases of the junction left unmatched. The V gene's germline CDR1 is SGHTA and CDR2 FQGNSA. The CDR3 region has the DNA TGTGCCAGCAGGCTCGGGACAGGGGTTTCCTACGAGCAGTACTTC. Its protein product is CASRLGTGVSYEQYF.

This rearrangement joins TRBV7-9 to TRBJ2-5, with TRBD2 matching over 9 bases. Germline V gene data show CDR1 as SEHNR and CDR2 as FQNEAQ (reference sequence). The V and J ends lost 6 bases and 4 bases, in that order; junction bases with no gene match: 9. This CDR3 is built from 15 residues. In DNA form, the CDR3 reads TGTGCCAGCAGTTATTTAGCGGGGGTTGTAGAGACCCAGTACTTC. It yields the protein CASSYLAGVVETQYF.

The chain links TRBV5-4 to TRBJ1-4, with D possibly matching TRBD1 (6 bases). V lost 0 bases and J lost 0, with 21 bases in between. The CDR3 is 20 amino acids. Germline V lookup: CDR1 SGHNT, CDR2 YYREEE (reference sequence). CDR3 nucleotides: TGTGCCAGCAGCTTGGATGGGGGGGCGGGAGCGCTCGCAACTAATGAAAAACTGTTTTTT. It yields the protein CASSLDGGAGALATNEKLFF. The entire variable domain, with the rest obtained from reference TRBV5-4 and TRBJ1-4, is as follows: ETGVTQSPTHLIKTRGQQVTLRCSSQSGHNTVSWYQQALGQGPQFIFQYYREEENGRGNFPPRFSGLQFPNYSSELNVNALELDDSALYLCASSLDGGAGALATNEKLFFGSGTQLSVL.

J is TRBJ2-1 and V is TRBV12-3 or TRBV12-4, with D hard to call. The CDR3 is 13 amino acids. Deletions cut 4 bases from V and 6 bases from J, with 10 bases between. CDR3 loop: CASSSPASNEQFF. CDR3 DNA: TGTGCCAGCAGTTCCCCCGCCAGCAATGAGCAGTTCTTC.

Note on this clone: Other DNA sequences in the sample encode the same CDR3. The chain joins TRBV6-1 to TRBJ2-7; TRBD1 matches at 8 bases. The length of the CDR3 is 15 residues. With V trimmed by 1 base and J by 3 bases, 5 bases remained unmatched. Germline CDR1 MNHNS, CDR2 SASEGT. Written as DNA, the CDR3 is TGTGCCAGCAGTGAAGGGGGGACAGGAGGCTACGAGCAGTACTTC. It encodes CASSEGGTGGYEQYF.

The chain joins TRBV11-1 to TRBJ2-1, with TRBD2 matching over 8 bases. In germline, CDR1 is SGHAT, CDR2 FQDESV (reference sequence). The CDR3 spans 13 residues. Germline trimming cut 1 base from V and 15 bases from J; bases unmatched to any gene: 8. This CDR3 reads CASSLETGGPSFF. Written as DNA, the CDR3 is TGTGCCAGCAGCTTAGAAACGGGAGGGCCCTCGTTCTTC.